Described below is a single T cell receptor (beta chain) sequence and its context. TCRdb's table, derived via immunoSEQ multiplex PCR, lists solely in-frame clones and lacks some. The data show roughly 250,000 clones, about four fifths seen once. The data were taken from a study of blood T cell repertoires in COVID-19. The germline CDR1 and CDR2 sequences are LNHNV and YYDKDF (reference sequence). Trimming removed 2 bases from V and 4 bases from J; junction bases left unmatched: 10. CDR3 length: 16 residues. This clonotype originated in a woman in her 70s with acute or convalescent COVID-19. This sequence joins TRBV15 and TRBJ2-5; 7 bases line up with TRBD2. Sequencing input: peripheral blood. The CDR3 DNA reads TGTGCCACCAGCAGATCCATCGTCAGGGAGGGAGAGACCCAGTACTTC. Amino acids: CATSRSIVREGETQYF.